A selection of T cell receptor beta chains follows, all from one sample in a study of cytomegalovirus exposure and HLA in healthy donors. Using immunoSEQ multiplex PCR, the repertoire was profiled, and TCRdb retains in-frame clones only, with some absent. The table counts tens of thousands of clones; around 5.9% lies in the top ten. The sequencing input was PBMCs. The receptors stem from a human donor in good health. Each CDR3 is given with its conserved first and last residue. D genes are given only for firm matches.

DNA | CDR3 | V | D | J
TGTGCCAGCAGCGTTATCCACCGACAGGGCGACACTGAAGCTTTCTTT | CASSVIHRQGDTEAFF | TRBV7-9 | TRBD1 | TRBJ1-1
TGTGCCAGCAGCTTGTTAGGGGGCAAGTATGGCTACACCTTC | CASSLLGGKYGYTF | TRBV5-4 | TRBD1 | TRBJ1-2
TGTGCCAGCAGTTTTAGCGGCAGTAATCAGCCCCAGCATTTT | CASSFSGSNQPQHF | TRBV28 | NA | TRBJ1-5
TGTGCCAGCTCACCTTCTTTTCAACAGGCGGGGTATGGCTACACCTTC | CASSPSFQQAGYGYTF | TRBV18 | NA | TRBJ1-2
TGTGCCATCACCGGGACTAGCGGGGGTGACGAGCAGTACTTC | CAITGTSGGDEQYF | TRBV10-3 | TRBD2 | TRBJ2-7
TGCAGCGTTGAAGATTACCGGGGGGGATCCGACAATGAGCAGTTCTTC | CSVEDYRGGSDNEQFF | TRBV29-1 | TRBD2 | TRBJ2-1
TGTGCCAGCAGGGGGGGGACTGAAGCTTTCTTT | CASRGGTEAFF | TRBV2 | NA | TRBJ1-1
TGTGCCAGTGGACAGGGGGATACCTACGAGCAGTACTTC | CASGQGDTYEQYF | TRBV6-1 | TRBD1 | TRBJ2-7
TGTGCCAGCAGCTTAGGACGGGGTGAAAAACTGTTTTTT | CASSLGRGEKLFF | TRBV11-2 | NA | TRBJ1-4
TGTGCCAGCAGCGCCCGACAGGGATCCCTCCTCGAGCAGTACTTC | CASSARQGSLLEQYF | TRBV7-2 | TRBD1 | TRBJ2-7
TGCGCCAGCAGCTTGAGCGGGGGACCTGAAGCTTTCTTT | CASSLSGGPEAFF | TRBV5-1 | NA | TRBJ1-1
TGTGCCAGCAGGGCACCGGGATCCTACACTGAAGCTTTCTTT | CASRAPGSYTEAFF | TRBV28 | NA | TRBJ1-1
TGTGCCTCCCGGGAGATTAGCACAGATACGCAGTATTTT | CASREISTDTQYF | TRBV7-9 | NA | TRBJ2-3
TGTGCCAGCAGCTTGGGTCTCTCAGCCTACGAGCAGTACTTC | CASSLGLSAYEQYF | TRBV5-4 | NA | TRBJ2-7
TGTGCCAGCAGTTTGGTACTAGCGGGGGGGAACAATGAGCAGTTCTTC | CASSLVLAGGNNEQFF | TRBV28 | TRBD2 | TRBJ2-1
TGTGCCAGCAGTTTATCGAGGCAGGGGGCTGGTCAGCCCCAGCATTTT | CASSLSRQGAGQPQHF | TRBV27 | TRBD1 | TRBJ1-5